The 13 T cell receptor beta chains below were found in one sample sequenced in a study of blood T cell repertoires in COVID-19. The table came from immunoSEQ multiplex PCR; TCRdb's copy has only in-frame clones and leaves some out. The table has fewer than 200,000 clones, roughly 85% seen once. Sequenced: peripheral blood. The receptors derive from a man aged 45 to 65 with active or convalescent COVID-19.

The count of this clone is one. This sequence joins TRBV21-1 and TRBJ2-3; the D segment call TRBD2 is taken from the table without a DNA check. TRBV21-1 is labeled a pseudogene. This CDR3 has 12 residues. DNA for the CDR3: TGTGCCAGCAGCATGACTACAGATACGCAGTATTTT. This translates into CASSMTTDTQYF.

V and J are TRBV28 and TRBJ1-5, with D tentatively TRBD1 (5 bases). Looked up from germline, CDR1 is MDHEN and CDR2 is SYDVKM. V was clipped by 6 bases and J by 0 bases, with 12 bases between them. CDR3 size: 15 residues. Written as DNA, the CDR3 is TGTGCCAGCAGGGCTGGGGGGAATAGCAATCAGCCCCAGCATTTT. As protein: CASRAGGNSNQPQHF.

This clone is a singleton in its sample. This chain uses TRBV4-1 with TRBJ1-1; possible D gene TRBD1, 5 bases. Trimming took off 0 bases at V and 10 bases at J, with 24 bases between the two ends. Per the germline V gene, CDR1 is MGHRA and CDR2 is YSYEKL. The CDR3 totals 17 residues. The CDR3 region has the DNA TGCGCCAGCAGCCAAGAAGGGGCGGAAGGGAGGCCGTCGGGAGCTTTCTTT. Its translation: CASSQEGAEGRPSGAFF.

In DNA, the CDR3 is TGTGCCAGCTCACCGCTGGGGGAGGGGGGCACTGAAGCTTTCTTT. Encoded protein: CASSPLGEGGTEAFF. The gene calls are TRBV18 and TRBJ1-1; D possibly corresponds to TRBD1 (6 bases). The CDR3 loop spans 15 amino acids. Trimming took off 3 bases at V and 4 bases at J, with 15 bases between the two ends. Germline CDR1 KGHSH, CDR2 LQKENI. Full variable domain (missing parts from reference TRBV18 and TRBJ1-1): NAGVMQNPRHLVRRRGQEARLRCSPMKGHSHVYWYRQLPEEGLKFMVYLQKENIIDESGMPKERFSAEFPKEGPSILRIQQVVRGDSAAYFCASSPLGEGGTEAFFGQGTRLTVV.

V and J are TRBV15 and TRBJ1-4; perhaps TRBD1 as D (6 bases). The CDR3 length is 15 residues. The germline gives CDR1 LNHNV, CDR2 YYDKDF (reference sequence). Trimming removed 0 bases from V and 7 bases from J, with 12 bases in between. The CDR3 is CATSRDAGALEKLFF. The CDR3 DNA is TGTGCCACCAGCAGAGATGCAGGGGCGCTTGAAAAACTGTTTTTT.

J is TRBJ1-2 and V is TRBV19; 10 bases match TRBD1. The V gene end was trimmed by 3 bases and the J gene end by 3 bases; junction bases not matched to a gene: 4. The length of the CDR3 is 15 residues. Per the germline V gene, CDR1 is LNHDA and CDR2 is SQIVND (reference sequence). CDR3: CASSISTGGDYGYTF. Here the CDR3 DNA reads TGTGCCAGTAGTATTTCGACAGGGGGCGACTATGGCTACACCTTC.

The chain uses TRBV12-3 or TRBV12-4 and TRBJ2-3; 9 bases fit TRBD2. Trimming cost V 8 bases and J 3 bases; bases outside gene matches: 3. The CDR3 loop spans 13 amino acids. CDR3 sequence: CASLSGGTDTQYF. The CDR3 DNA reads TGTGCCAGCCTTAGCGGGGGTACAGATACGCAGTATTTT.

This sequence joins TRBV4-2 and TRBJ2-5; 7 bases agree with TRBD2. CDR3 size: 16 residues. From germline, CDR1 is LGHNA and CDR2 YNFKEQ. The junction had 10 bases not matched to a gene; V was cut back by 1 base and J by 5 bases. DNA for the CDR3: TGTGCCAGCAGCCAAGCCACTAGCGACCCGCGGGAGACCCAGTACTTC. It encodes CASSQATSDPRETQYF.

The J gene is TRBJ1-1, the V gene TRBV11-1; maybe TRBD1 (5 bases). Germline values: CDR1 SGHAT, CDR2 FQDESV (reference sequence). The germline V and J ends were trimmed by 2 bases and 2 bases, with 15 bases remaining between them. The CDR3 totals 16 residues. Written as DNA, the CDR3 is TGTGCCAGCAGCTTAAGGAGGGACCTAGGAAACACTGAAGCTTTCTTT. As protein: CASSLRRDLGNTEAFF.

This clone was seen repeatedly, ten times or more. CDR3 residues: CASSQEGDTQYF. CDR3 bases: TGTGCCAGCAGCCAGGAGGGAGATACGCAGTATTTT. The chain uses TRBV5-4 and TRBJ2-3, with D possibly matching TRBD2 (6 bases). This CDR3 comprises 12 residues. V shed 4 bases and J shed 5 bases, with 8 bases lying between them. Looked up from germline, CDR1 is SGHNT and CDR2 is YYREEE (reference sequence).

The chain recombines TRBV28 with TRBJ2-1, with TRBD2 matching 8 bases. The CDR3 has 15 residues. Germline V gene lookup returns CDR1 MDHEN and CDR2 SYDVKM. V lost 6 bases to trimming and J lost 1 base; unmatched junction nucleotides: 5. CDR3 amino acids: CASSRGGPSYNEQFF. The DNA of the CDR3 is TGTGCCAGCAGCCGGGGGGGACCTTCCTACAATGAGCAGTTCTTC.

This clone came up a few times. V is TRBV3-1 (or the pseudogene TRBV3-2) and J is TRBJ1-4, with unresolved D. The germline gives CDR1 LGHDT, CDR2 YNNKEL (reference sequence). The CDR3 sequence is 16 residues long. Trimming took 1 base from V and 6 from J, leaving 15 bases between them. The CDR3 region has the DNA TGTGCCAGCAGCCAAGGGGTCACAGTTAGTGATGAAAAACTGTTTTTT. Amino acid sequence: CASSQGVTVSDEKLFF.

This chain links TRBV4-3 with TRBJ1-3; the match to TRBD1 covers 8 bases. This CDR3 is built from 18 residues. Germline V gives CDR1 LGHNA, CDR2 YSLEER. After removal of 3 bases from V and 0 bases from J, the junction contained 10 bases not matched to a gene. Here the CDR3 reads CASSQGPSGQASGNTIYF. In DNA form, the CDR3 reads TGCGCCAGCAGCCAGGGACCCTCGGGACAGGCCTCTGGAAACACCATATATTTT.